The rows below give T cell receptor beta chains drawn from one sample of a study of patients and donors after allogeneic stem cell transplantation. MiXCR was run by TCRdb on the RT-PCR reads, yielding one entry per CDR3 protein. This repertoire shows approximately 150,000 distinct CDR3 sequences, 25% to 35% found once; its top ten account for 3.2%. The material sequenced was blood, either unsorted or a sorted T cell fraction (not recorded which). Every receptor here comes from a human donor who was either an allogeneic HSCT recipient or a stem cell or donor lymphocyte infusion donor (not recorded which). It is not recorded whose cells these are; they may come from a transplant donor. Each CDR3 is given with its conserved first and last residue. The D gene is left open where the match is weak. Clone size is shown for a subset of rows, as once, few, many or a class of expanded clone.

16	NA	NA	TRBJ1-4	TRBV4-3	CASSQGAAGQKEKLFF	TGCGCCAGCAGCCAAGGAGCGGCAGGCCAAAAAGAAAAACTGTTTTTT
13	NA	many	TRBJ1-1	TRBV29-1	CSVRLFLDTEAFF	TGCAGCGTTCGCCTCTTCCTGGACACTGAAGCTTTCTTT
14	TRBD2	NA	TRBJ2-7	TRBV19	CASTLSGSDYEQYF	TGTGCCAGTACCCTTAGCGGGAGCGACTACGAGCAGTACTTC
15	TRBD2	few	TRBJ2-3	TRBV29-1	CSVKELAGYTDTQYF	TGCAGCGTTAAGGAGTTAGCGGGTTACACAGATACGCAGTATTTT
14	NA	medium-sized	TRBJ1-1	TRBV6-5	CASSNRVFNTEAFF	TGTGCCAGCAGTAACAGGGTATTCAACACTGAAGCTTTCTTT
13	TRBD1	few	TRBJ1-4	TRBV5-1	CASSLGDSEKLFF	TGCGCCAGCAGCTTGGGGGACAGTGAAAAACTGTTTTTT
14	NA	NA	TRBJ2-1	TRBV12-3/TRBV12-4	CASSLGLTENEQFF	TGTGCCAGCAGTTTAGGGCTGACGGAGAATGAGCAGTTCTTC
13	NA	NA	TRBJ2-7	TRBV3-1	CASSPDGGHEQYF	TGTGCCAGCAGCCCGGACGGGGGCCACGAGCAGTACTTC
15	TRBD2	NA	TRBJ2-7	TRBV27	CASSSFAGVTYEQYF	TGTGCCAGCAGTTCTTTTGCGGGAGTGACCTACGAGCAGTACTTC
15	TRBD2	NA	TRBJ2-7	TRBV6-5	CASSYWPSGNYEQYF	TGTGCCAGCAGTTACTGGCCTAGCGGGAACTACGAGCAGTACTTC
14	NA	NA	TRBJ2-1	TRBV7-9	CASSLKGVYNEQFF	TGTGCCAGCAGCTTAAAGGGAGTTTACAATGAGCAGTTCTTC
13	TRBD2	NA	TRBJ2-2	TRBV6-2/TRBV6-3	CASASGSPGELFF	TGTGCCAGCGCTAGCGGGAGTCCCGGGGAGCTGTTTTTT
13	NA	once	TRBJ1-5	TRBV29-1	CSVGGEFGQPQHF	TGCAGCGTTGGAGGCGAGTTTGGTCAGCCCCAGCATTTT
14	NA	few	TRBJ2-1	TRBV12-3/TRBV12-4	CASSLAHSYNEQFF	TGTGCCAGCAGTTTAGCGCACAGTTACAATGAGCAGTTCTTC
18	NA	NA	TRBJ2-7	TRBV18	CASSPPTGAAGVSYEQYF	TGTGCCAGCTCACCACCGACCGGGGCAGCCGGCGTTTCCTACGAGCAGTACTTC
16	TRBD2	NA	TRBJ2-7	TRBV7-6	CASSTDLWAGESEQYF	TGTGCCAGCAGCACCGACCTCTGGGCGGGAGAAAGCGAGCAGTACTTC